This T cell receptor (beta chain) was captured by sequencing in a study of shared clonotypes between healthy human individuals. Study-wide background: Researchers assigned three CD4 naive, three CD4 memory, two CD8 naive and one CD8 memory plate to each donor.

Profiled with immunoSEQ multiplex PCR; TCRdb holds only in-frame clones, not every one. The data hold hundreds of thousands of clones, with approximately 79% observed a single time. The CDR3 runs 15 residues. Trimming pared 10 bases from V and 1 base from J, leaving 17 bases between. Germline values: CDR1 MNHNS, CDR2 SASEGT. The sample holds one count of this clone. Each donor was a Caucasian adult residing in Nashville, Tennessee. Input material: memory CD4+ T cells sorted from blood. Stated subset: CD45RA-negative fraction. This chain links TRBV6-1 with TRBJ2-4; the D call may be TRBD1 or TRBD2 (5 bases each). This clonotype was obtained from a woman in her twenties or thirties in good health. CDR3 nucleotide sequence: TGTGCCACCTTGAGAGGGGTCACGGCCAAAAACATTCAGTACTTC. This translates into CATLRGVTAKNIQYF.